A single sample gave rise to the 8 T cell receptor beta chains below, sequenced in a study of cytomegalovirus exposure and HLA in healthy donors. Sequenced by immunoSEQ multiplex PCR; TCRdb stores in-frame clones only, minus some. The data show about 98,000 clones, with roughly 84% seen just once and about 6% held by the top ten. Material: PBMCs. The receptors originated from a man between 18 and 29 years old in good health and CMV-seropositive.

This clone has only one observation. V usage is TRBV15 and J usage is TRBJ1-1; the D gene is possibly TRBD1 (5 bases). Trimming removed 5 bases at V and 5 bases at J, with 15 bases between. This CDR3 comprises 14 residues. CDR1 is LNHNV and CDR2 is YYDKDF in the germline V gene (reference sequence). CDR3 in DNA: TGTGCCACCAGCCGTGTTCTGGGGCTTACTGAAGCTTTCTTT. Translation gives CATSRVLGLTEAFF.

The chain uses TRBV6-5 and TRBJ1-4; D uncertain. From germline, CDR1 is MNHEY and CDR2 SVGAGI. The CDR3 has 14 amino acids. Trimming removed 6 bases from V and 0 bases from J, with 8 bases in between. CDR3: CASSRRATNEKLFF. For the CDR3, the DNA is TGTGCCAGCAGCAGGCGCGCAACTAATGAAAAACTGTTTTTT.

The rearrangement joins TRBV5-6 to TRBJ2-1; TRBD1 agrees at 8 bases. This CDR3 comprises 16 residues. Germline assignment: CDR1 SGHDT and CDR2 YYEEEE. The J segment lost 2 bases and the V segment lost 5 bases, leaving 9 bases of the junction unmatched. The CDR3 DNA is TGTGCCAGCAGTACGACAGGGGTCGGTGCCTACAATGAGCAGTTCTTC. Its translation: CASSTTGVGAYNEQFF.

The chain is built from TRBV27 and TRBJ2-7; TRBD1 matches at 11 bases. The germline V gene encodes CDR1 MNHEY and CDR2 SMNVEV (reference sequence). Losses at the gene ends were 2 bases for V and 5 bases for J; bases not matched to a gene: 8. CDR3 length: 16 residues. The CDR3 DNA reads as TGTGCCAGCAGTTTAAGGGACAGGGGGTATAGAAACGAGCAGTACTTC. It encodes CASSLRDRGYRNEQYF.

Concerning this clone itself: An end of the junction differs from the germline gene, which may be a read error. The chain uses TRBV20-1 and TRBJ2-5; D not certain. Germline assignment: CDR1 DFQATT and CDR2 SNEGSKA (reference sequence). This CDR3 has 10 amino acids. The CDR3 region has the DNA TGCAGTGCCGCCGCGGAGAGCCAGTACTTC. This codes for CSAAAESQYF.

The chain combines TRBV10-2 with TRBJ1-1, with D possibly TRBD1 on 5 matching bases. This CDR3 contains 14 residues. Trimming removed 5 bases from V and 1 base from J, with 11 bases in between. From germline, CDR1 is WSHSY and CDR2 SAAADI. CDR3 sequence (DNA): TGCGCCAGCAGTAAGGGGTGGGCGAACACTGAAGCTTTCTTT. Translation: CASSKGWANTEAFF.

The genes are TRBV23-1 and TRBJ1-3; D is perhaps TRBD1 (5 bases). TRBV23-1 qualifies as an ORF whose function is uncertain. V shed 3 bases and J shed 4 bases, with 13 bases lying between them. The CDR3 extends over 15 amino acids. The CDR3 reads CASSHFPGKGNTIYF. CDR3 nucleotides: TGCGCCAGCAGTCATTTTCCAGGGAAAGGAAACACCATATATTTT.

The J gene is TRBJ1-4, the V gene TRBV13; maybe TRBD1 (5 bases). In germline, CDR1 is PRHDT, CDR2 FYEKMQ (reference sequence). This CDR3 spans 14 amino acids. The V end was cut by 5 bases, the J end by 4 bases, with 11 bases between. CDR3 nucleotide sequence: TGTGCCAGCAGCACTGGACAAGTTAATGAAAAACTGTTTTTT. Translation gives CASSTGQVNEKLFF.